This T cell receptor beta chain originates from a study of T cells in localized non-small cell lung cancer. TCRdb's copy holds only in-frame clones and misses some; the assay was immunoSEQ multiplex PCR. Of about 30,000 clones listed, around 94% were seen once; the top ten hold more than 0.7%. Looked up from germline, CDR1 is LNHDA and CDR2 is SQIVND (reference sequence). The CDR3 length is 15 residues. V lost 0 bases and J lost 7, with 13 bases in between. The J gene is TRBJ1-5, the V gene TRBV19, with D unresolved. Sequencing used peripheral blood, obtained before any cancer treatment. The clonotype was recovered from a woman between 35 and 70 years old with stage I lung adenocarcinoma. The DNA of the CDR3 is TGTGCCAGTAGTATAGATTGGGGTAGCAGGCAGCCCCAGCATTTT. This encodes CASSIDWGSRQPQHF. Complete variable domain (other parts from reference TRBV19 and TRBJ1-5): DGGITQSPKYLFRKEGQNVTLSCEQNLNHDAMYWYRQDPGQGLRLIYYSQIVNDFQKGDIAEGYSVSREKKESFPLTVTSAQKNPTAFYLCASSIDWGSRQPQHFGDGTRLSIL.